These 15 T cell receptor beta chains came from one sample sequenced in a study of blood T cell repertoires in COVID-19. Sequencing was performed with immunoSEQ multiplex PCR; in TCRdb, only in-frame clones are kept and a portion is missing. The repertoire holds approximately 190,000 clones, with approximately 84% as singletons. Sequences were obtained from peripheral blood. Receptor source: a woman aged 70-85 years with active or convalescent COVID-19.

V is TRBV5-1 and J is TRBJ2-1; a weak D match, TRBD2 (6 bases). V was clipped by 2 bases and J by 3 bases, with 12 bases between them. The germline gives CDR1 SGHRS, CDR2 YFSETQ. The CDR3 runs to 15 residues. CDR3 nucleotides: TGCGCCAGCAGCTTAGGGACTTCCTTCTACAATGAGCAGTTCTTC. Its translation: CASSLGTSFYNEQFF.

This chain uses TRBV19 with TRBJ2-2, with D perhaps TRBD2 (5 bases). Germline V CDR1 and CDR2: LNHDA, SQIVND (reference sequence). Trimming cost V 7 bases and J 2 bases, with 17 bases left between them. The CDR3 covers 16 residues. The CDR3 DNA sequence: TGTGCCAGTACCCCTGGGCGGGCCAGAAACACCGGGGAGCTGTTTTTT. Translating gives CASTPGRARNTGELFF.

The genes are TRBV25-1 and TRBJ2-1, with TRBD2 as a possible D gene (5 bases). Trimming left V 8 bases short and J 9 bases short, with 17 bases between. Germline lookup yields CDR1 MGHDK and CDR2 SYGVNS. This CDR3 is built from 13 residues. CDR3 in amino acids: CASVSSGRREQFF. CDR3 sequence (DNA): TGTGCCAGCGTATCCAGCGGCCGACGTGAGCAGTTCTTC.

The chain has TRBV4-1 and TRBJ2-1, with 8 nucleotides matching TRBD1. This CDR3 is 17 amino acids long. Trimming removed 2 bases from V and 1 base from J; junction bases left unmatched: 7. Germline lookup yields CDR1 MGHRA and CDR2 YSYEKL. The CDR3 is CASSQNSGGGSYNEQFF. DNA of the CDR3: TGCGCCAGCAGCCAAAATTCAGGGGGCGGATCCTACAATGAGCAGTTCTTC.

The V and J genes are TRBV5-4 and TRBJ1-1, with 7 bases matching TRBD1. The germline V gene has CDR1 SGHNT and CDR2 YYREEE (reference sequence). With V trimmed by 4 bases and J by 10 bases, 7 bases remained unmatched. The CDR3 runs 12 residues. For the CDR3, the DNA is TGTGCCAGCAGCGTGACAGGGTTGGGAGCTTTCTTT. Its protein is CASSVTGLGAFF.

This clone was seen a few times. Other DNA sequences from this sample encode an identical CDR3 as well. The chain combines TRBV19 with TRBJ2-2, with D possibly TRBD1 on 5 matching bases. CDR1 and CDR2 (germline): LNHDA, SQIVND (reference sequence). The germline V and J ends were trimmed by 3 bases and 2 bases, with 13 bases remaining between them. The CDR3 has 16 residues. CDR3 region: CASSILGAANTGELFF. CDR3 DNA sequence: TGTGCCAGTAGTATCTTAGGGGCTGCTAACACCGGGGAGCTGTTTTTT.

V gene TRBV6-1 combines with J gene TRBJ1-4, with 10 bases aligning to TRBD1. This CDR3 has 16 residues. Germline assignment: CDR1 MNHNS and CDR2 SASEGT. The V segment lost 4 bases and the J segment 5 bases; nucleotides outside the gene matches: 7. The CDR3 region is CASSGGQGNRNEKLFF. In DNA form, the CDR3 reads TGTGCCAGCAGTGGGGGACAGGGGAATAGGAATGAAAAACTGTTTTTT.

The chain joins TRBV5-8 to TRBJ1-1; no clear D gene. The V end was cut by 0 bases, the J end by 5 bases, with 5 bases between. The CDR3 loop spans 12 amino acids. Per the germline V gene, CDR1 is SGHTS and CDR2 is YDEGEE. The DNA for the CDR3 is TGTGCCAGCAGCTTGGTGAGGACTGAAGCTTTCTTT. Translation: CASSLVRTEAFF.

This chain connects TRBV12-3 or TRBV12-4 to TRBJ1-1, with D uncertain. This CDR3 comprises 13 residues. The V end lost 4 bases, the J end lost 7 bases, and 13 bases lay between the germline ends. CDR3 residues: CASSWNTAGEAFF. The DNA of the CDR3 is TGTGCCAGCAGTTGGAATACCGCGGGTGAAGCTTTCTTT.

The chain recombines TRBV6-1 with TRBJ2-7; 8 bases line up with TRBD2. With 1 base clipped from V and 5 bases from J, the junction kept 10 bases outside the gene matches. The germline gives CDR1 MNHNS, CDR2 SASEGT. The CDR3 is made up of 16 amino acids. CDR3 sequence reads: CASSEGGLALRDEQYF. The CDR3 region has the DNA TGTGCCAGCAGTGAAGGAGGACTAGCCTTAAGGGACGAGCAGTACTTC.

The chain employs TRBV30 and TRBJ1-1; TRBD1 might be the D (6 bases). Per germline, CDR1 GTSNPN and CDR2 SVGIG (reference sequence). Trimming took off 5 bases at V and 0 bases at J, with 13 bases between the two ends. The CDR3 is 14 amino acids. CDR3: CAWSGTIMNTEAFF. In nucleotides, the CDR3 is TGTGCCTGGTCCGGGACAATAATGAACACTGAAGCTTTCTTT.

This rearrangement joins TRBV5-5 to TRBJ1-1, with a weak D call TRBD1 (5 bases). The CDR3 sequence is 12 residues long. V lost 3 bases to trimming and J lost 3 bases, with 6 bases between them. Germline-derived CDR1 and CDR2 are SGHKS and YYEKEE (reference sequence). CDR3 residues: CASSYRYTEAFF. In DNA form, the CDR3 reads TGTGCCAGCAGCTACAGGTACACTGAAGCTTTCTTT.

The genes are TRBV15 and TRBJ1-5; the D is unclear. Germline loops: CDR1 LNHNV, CDR2 YYDKDF (reference sequence). V was shortened by 4 bases and J by 10 bases, with 20 bases between the two germline ends. CDR3 length: 15 amino acids. The CDR3 nucleotides are TGTGCCACCAGCATGGGCCCATACTCAAGTGAACCCCAGCATTTT. Translating gives CATSMGPYSSEPQHF.

This clone appeared once. This chain uses TRBV7-8 with TRBJ1-5, with D tentatively TRBD1 (5 bases). CDR3 length: 16 residues. Trimming removed 1 base from V and 2 bases from J, with 12 bases in between. Germline V lookup: CDR1 SGHVS, CDR2 FQNEAQ. The CDR3 nucleotides read TGTGCCAGCAGCTTAGGCGCAGGGCAGGGCAATCAGCCCCAGCATTTT. Translation: CASSLGAGQGNQPQHF.

The chain is built from TRBV3-1 (or the pseudogene TRBV3-2) and TRBJ2-3; 8 bases are a match to TRBD2. The CDR3 is made up of 15 amino acids. CDR1 and CDR2 from the germline V gene are LGHDT and YNNKEL (reference sequence). J gave up 2 bases and V 0 bases, and 1 base lay outside the gene matches. CDR3 coding DNA: TGTGCCAGCAGCCAAGACGGGAGGGCCACAGATACGCAGTATTTT. This codes for CASSQDGRATDTQYF.